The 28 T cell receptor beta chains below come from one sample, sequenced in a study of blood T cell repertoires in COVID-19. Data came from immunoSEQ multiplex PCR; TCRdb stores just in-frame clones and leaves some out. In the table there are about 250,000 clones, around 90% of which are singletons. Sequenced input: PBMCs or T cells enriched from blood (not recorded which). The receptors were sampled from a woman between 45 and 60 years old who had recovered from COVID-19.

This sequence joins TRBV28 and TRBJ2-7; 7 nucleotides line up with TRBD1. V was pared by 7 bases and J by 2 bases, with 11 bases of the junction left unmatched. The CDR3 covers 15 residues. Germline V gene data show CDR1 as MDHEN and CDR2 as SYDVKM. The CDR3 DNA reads TGTGCCAGCACACGGAATCGACAGGGCACCTACGAGCAGTACTTC. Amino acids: CASTRNRQGTYEQYF.

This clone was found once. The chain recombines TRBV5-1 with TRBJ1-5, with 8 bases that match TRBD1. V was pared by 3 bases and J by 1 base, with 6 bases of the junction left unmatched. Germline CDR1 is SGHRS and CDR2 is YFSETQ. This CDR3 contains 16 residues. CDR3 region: CASSSRTGTSNQPQHF. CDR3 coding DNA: TGCGCCAGCAGCTCCAGGACAGGGACCAGCAATCAGCCCCAGCATTTT.

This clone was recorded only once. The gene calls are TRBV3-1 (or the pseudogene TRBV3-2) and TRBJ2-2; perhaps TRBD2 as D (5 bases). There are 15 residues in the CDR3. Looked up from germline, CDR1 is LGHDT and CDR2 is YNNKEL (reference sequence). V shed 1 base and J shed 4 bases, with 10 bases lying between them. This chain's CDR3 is CASSQGLSSTGELFF. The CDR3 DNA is TGTGCCAGCAGCCAAGGACTATCCTCCACCGGGGAGCTGTTTTTT.

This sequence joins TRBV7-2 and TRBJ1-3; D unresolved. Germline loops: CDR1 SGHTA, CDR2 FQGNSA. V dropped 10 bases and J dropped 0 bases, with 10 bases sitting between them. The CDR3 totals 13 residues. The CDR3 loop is CATGRGSGNTIYF. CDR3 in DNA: TGTGCCACCGGCCGCGGCTCTGGAAACACCATATATTTT. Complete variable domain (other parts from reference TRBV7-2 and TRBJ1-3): GAGVSQSPSNKVTEKGKDVELRCDPISGHTALYWYRQSLGQGLEFLIYFQGNSAPDKSGLPSDRFSAERTGGSVSTLTIQRTQQEDSAVYLCATGRGSGNTIYFGEGSWLTVV.

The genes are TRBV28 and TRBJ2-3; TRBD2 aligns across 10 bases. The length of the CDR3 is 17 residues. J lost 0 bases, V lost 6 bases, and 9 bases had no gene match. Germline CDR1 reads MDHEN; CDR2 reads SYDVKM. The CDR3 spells CASSFLTSGLSTDTQYF. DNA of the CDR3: TGTGCCAGCAGCTTCCTGACTAGCGGGCTAAGCACAGATACGCAGTATTTT. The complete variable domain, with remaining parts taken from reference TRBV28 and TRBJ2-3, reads DVKVTQSSRYLVKRTGEKVFLECVQDMDHENMFWYRQDPGLGLRLIYFSYDVKMKEKGDIPEGYSVSREKKERFSLILESASTNQTSMYLCASSFLTSGLSTDTQYFGPGTRLTVL.

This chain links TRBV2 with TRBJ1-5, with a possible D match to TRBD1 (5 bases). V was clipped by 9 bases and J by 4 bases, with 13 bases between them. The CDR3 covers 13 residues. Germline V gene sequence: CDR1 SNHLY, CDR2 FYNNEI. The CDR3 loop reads CASTDRGNQPQHF. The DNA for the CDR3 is TGTGCCAGTACCGATCGGGGGAATCAGCCCCAGCATTTT. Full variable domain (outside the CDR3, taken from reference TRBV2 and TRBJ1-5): EPEVTQTPSHQVTQMGQEVILRCVPISNHLYFYWYRQILGQKVEFLVSFYNNEISEKSEIFDDQFSVERPDGSNFTLKIRSTKLEDSAMYFCASTDRGNQPQHFGDGTRLSIL.

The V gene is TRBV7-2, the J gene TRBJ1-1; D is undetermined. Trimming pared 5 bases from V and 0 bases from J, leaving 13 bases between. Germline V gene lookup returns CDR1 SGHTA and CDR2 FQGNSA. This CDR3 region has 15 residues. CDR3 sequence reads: CASSTDRDLNTEAFF. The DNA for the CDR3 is TGTGCCAGCAGCACCGACCGGGATTTGAACACTGAAGCTTTCTTT.

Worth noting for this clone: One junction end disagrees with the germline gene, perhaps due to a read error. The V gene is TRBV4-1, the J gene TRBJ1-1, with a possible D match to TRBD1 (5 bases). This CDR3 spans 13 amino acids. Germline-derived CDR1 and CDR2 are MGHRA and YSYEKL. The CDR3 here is CASSQGTLGGGVF. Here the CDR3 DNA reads TGCGCCAGCAGCCAAGGGACACTGGGCGGGGGGGTCTTT.

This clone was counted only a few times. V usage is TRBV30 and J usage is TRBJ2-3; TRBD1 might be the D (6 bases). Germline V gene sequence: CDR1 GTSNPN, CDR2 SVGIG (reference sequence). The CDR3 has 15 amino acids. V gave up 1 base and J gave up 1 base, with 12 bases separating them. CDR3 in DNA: TGTGCCTGGAGTGGGGGGCAGGGACGCACAGATACGCAGTATTTT. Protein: CAWSGGQGRTDTQYF.

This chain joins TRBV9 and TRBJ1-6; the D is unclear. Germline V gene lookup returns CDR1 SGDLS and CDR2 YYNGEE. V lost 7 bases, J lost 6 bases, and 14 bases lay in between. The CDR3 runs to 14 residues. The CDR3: CASAAGNVNSPLHF. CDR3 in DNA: TGTGCCAGCGCCGCGGGGAATGTTAATTCACCCCTCCACTTT.

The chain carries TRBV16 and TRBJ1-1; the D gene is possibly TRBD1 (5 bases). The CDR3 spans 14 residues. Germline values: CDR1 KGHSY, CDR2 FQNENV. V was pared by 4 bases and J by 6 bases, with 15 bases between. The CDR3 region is CASSPSVGGAEAFF. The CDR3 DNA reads TGTGCCAGCAGCCCCTCGGTTGGAGGGGCTGAAGCTTTCTTT.

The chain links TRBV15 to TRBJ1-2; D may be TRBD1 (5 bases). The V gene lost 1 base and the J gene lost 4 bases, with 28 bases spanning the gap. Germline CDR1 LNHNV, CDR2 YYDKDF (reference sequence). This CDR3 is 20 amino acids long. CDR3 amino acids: CATSRVLGAGRGLYGYGYTF. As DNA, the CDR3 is TGTGCCACCAGCAGAGTCCTTGGGGCAGGACGCGGCCTGTACGGCTATGGCTACACCTTC.

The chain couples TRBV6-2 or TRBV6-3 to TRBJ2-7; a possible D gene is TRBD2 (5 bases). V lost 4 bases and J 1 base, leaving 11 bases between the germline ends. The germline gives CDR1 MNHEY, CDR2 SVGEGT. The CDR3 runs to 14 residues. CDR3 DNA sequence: TGTGCCAGCAGTTCCCCCGGGAAGTCCTACGAGCAGTACTTC. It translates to CASSSPGKSYEQYF.

The CDR3, as DNA: TGTGCCAGCAGCACGACTAGCGGGAGTATAGTTGAGCAGTTCTTC. Protein product: CASSTTSGSIVEQFF. The chain combines TRBV7-3 with TRBJ2-1; 12 bases match TRBD2. CDR3 size: 15 residues. Trimming at V came to 5 bases and at J to 9 bases, leaving 8 bases not matched to a gene. CDR1 is SGHTA and CDR2 is FQGTGA in the germline V gene.

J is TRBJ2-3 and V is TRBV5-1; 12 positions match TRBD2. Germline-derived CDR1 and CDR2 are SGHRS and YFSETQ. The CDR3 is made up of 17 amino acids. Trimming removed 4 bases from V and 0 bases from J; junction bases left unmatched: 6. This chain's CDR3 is CASSRGTSGPSTDTQYF. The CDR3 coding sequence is TGCGCCAGCAGCAGAGGGACTAGCGGGCCCAGCACAGATACGCAGTATTTT.

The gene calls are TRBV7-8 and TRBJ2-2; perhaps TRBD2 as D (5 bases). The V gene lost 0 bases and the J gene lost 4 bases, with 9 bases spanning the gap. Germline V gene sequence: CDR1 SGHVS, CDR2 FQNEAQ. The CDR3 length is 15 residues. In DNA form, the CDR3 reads TGTGCCAGCAGCTTAGCTAGCCGGGGCACCGGGGAGCTGTTTTTT. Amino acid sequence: CASSLASRGTGELFF.

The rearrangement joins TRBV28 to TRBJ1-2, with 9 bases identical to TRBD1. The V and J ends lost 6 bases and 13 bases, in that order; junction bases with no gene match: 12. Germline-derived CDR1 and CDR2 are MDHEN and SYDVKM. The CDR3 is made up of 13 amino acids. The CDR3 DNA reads TGTGCCAGCAGCCGGGGGACAGGGCAATGGGTCACCTTC. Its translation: CASSRGTGQWVTF.

As DNA, the CDR3 is TGCGCCAGCAGGGCAGAGGACAGGCCTCTTGGGGAGCAGTACTTC. Translated, it gives CASRAEDRPLGEQYF. V usage is TRBV5-1 and J usage is TRBJ2-7; 7 bases line up with TRBD1. Looked up from germline, CDR1 is SGHRS and CDR2 is YFSETQ. The CDR3 has 15 residues. J gave up 7 bases and V 5 bases, and 15 bases lay outside the gene matches. Full variable domain (outside the CDR3, taken from reference TRBV5-1 and TRBJ2-7): KAGVTQTPRYLIKTRGQQVTLSCSPISGHRSVSWYQQTPGQGLQFLFEYFSETQRNKGNFPGRFSGRQFSNSRSEMNVSTLELGDSALYLCASRAEDRPLGEQYFGPGTRLTVT.

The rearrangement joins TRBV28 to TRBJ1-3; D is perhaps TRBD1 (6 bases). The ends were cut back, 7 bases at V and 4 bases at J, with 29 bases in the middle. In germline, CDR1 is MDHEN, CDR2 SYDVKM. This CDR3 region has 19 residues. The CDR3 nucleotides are TGTGCCAGCAACAGTTCCCCAGGGGTATCAGGGCTGGTAGGAAACACCATATATTTT. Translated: CASNSSPGVSGLVGNTIYF.

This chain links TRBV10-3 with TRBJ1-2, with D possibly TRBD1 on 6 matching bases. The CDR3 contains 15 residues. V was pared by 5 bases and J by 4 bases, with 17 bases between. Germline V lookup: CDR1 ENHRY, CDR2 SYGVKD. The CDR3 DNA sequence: TGTGCCATCAGTCAAACCGGGACACCTTCCTATGGCTACACCTTC. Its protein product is CAISQTGTPSYGYTF.

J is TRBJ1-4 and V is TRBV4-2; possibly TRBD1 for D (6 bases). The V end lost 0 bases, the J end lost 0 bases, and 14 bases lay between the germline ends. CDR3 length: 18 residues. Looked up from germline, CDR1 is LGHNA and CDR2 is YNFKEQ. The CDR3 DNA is TGTGCCAGCAGCCAAGATTGGGACACCTTTACAACTAATGAAAAACTGTTTTTT. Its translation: CASSQDWDTFTTNEKLFF.

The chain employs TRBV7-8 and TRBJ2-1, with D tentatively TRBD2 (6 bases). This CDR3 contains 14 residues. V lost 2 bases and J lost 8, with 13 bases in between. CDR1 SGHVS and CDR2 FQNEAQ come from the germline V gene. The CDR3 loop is CASSLQLAKDEQFF. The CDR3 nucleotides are TGTGCCAGCAGCTTACAACTAGCCAAGGATGAGCAGTTCTTC.

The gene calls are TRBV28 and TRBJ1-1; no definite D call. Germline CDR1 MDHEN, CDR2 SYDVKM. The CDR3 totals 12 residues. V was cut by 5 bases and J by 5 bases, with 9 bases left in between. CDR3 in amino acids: CASSPHRTEAFF. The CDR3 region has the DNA TGTGCCAGCAGTCCCCACAGAACTGAAGCTTTCTTT.

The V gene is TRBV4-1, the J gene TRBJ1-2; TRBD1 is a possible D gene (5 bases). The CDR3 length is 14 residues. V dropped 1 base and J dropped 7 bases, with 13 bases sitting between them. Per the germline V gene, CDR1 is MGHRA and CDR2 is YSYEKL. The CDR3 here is CASSQVAGPAGYTF. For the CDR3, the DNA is TGCGCCAGCAGCCAAGTGGCAGGGCCGGCTGGCTACACCTTC.

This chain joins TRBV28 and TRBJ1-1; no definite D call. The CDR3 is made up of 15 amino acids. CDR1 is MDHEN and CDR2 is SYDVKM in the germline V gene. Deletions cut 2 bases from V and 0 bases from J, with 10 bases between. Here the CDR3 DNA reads TGTGCCAGCAGTTTAACCGCGGCAGTGAACACTGAAGCTTTCTTT. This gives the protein CASSLTAAVNTEAFF.

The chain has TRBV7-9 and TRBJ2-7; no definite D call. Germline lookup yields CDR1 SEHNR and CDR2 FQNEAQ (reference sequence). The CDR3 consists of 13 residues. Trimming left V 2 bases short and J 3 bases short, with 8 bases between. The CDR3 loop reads CASSLSQYYEQYF. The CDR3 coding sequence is TGTGCCAGCAGCTTAAGTCAGTACTACGAGCAGTACTTC.

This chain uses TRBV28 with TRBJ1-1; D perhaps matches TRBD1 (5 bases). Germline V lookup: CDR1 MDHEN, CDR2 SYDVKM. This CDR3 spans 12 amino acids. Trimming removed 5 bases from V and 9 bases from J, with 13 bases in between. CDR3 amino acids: CASSERGFKAFF. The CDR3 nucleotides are TGTGCCAGCAGTGAACGGGGGTTTAAAGCTTTCTTT.

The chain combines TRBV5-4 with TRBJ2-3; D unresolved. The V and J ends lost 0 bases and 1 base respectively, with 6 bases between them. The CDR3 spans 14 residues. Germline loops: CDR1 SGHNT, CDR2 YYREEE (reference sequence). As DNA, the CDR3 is TGTGCCAGCAGCTTGGTCGCGGGCACAGATACGCAGTATTTT. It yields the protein CASSLVAGTDTQYF.